This TCR beta chain was documented in a study of T cells in Graves' hyperthyroidism and ophthalmopathy (dated by TCRdb to between 2017 and 2020). Study-level background: Peripheral blood was collected at initial diagnosis, before any treatment. To identify distinguishing TCR V-J signatures, a discovery cohort of 90 to 100 patients was used, comprising some 45 with Graves' ophthalmopathy and 57 with stable Graves' hyperthyroidism. An independent validation cohort of 18 to 20 hyperthyroidism patients and 17 patients who later progressed to ophthalmopathy tested prospective prediction of ophthalmopathy. The 75 to 100 discovery patients were randomly split 7:3 into training and test sets. The study also compared thyroid tissue and blood T-cell repertoires from 5 to 7 Graves' hyperthyroidism patients. After blood sampling, hyperthyroidism patients were treated with methimazole at a starting dose of 30 mg daily, and ophthalmopathy patients were treated with high-dose intravenous methylprednisolone. According to the paper, TCR Vbeta CDR3 sequencing was carried out on around 140 peripheral blood samples, which came from about 45 ophthalmopathy, under 85 hyperthyroidism and some 17 progressor patients. Paper-wide results and their limitations: In validation, progression to ophthalmopathy was predicted by the model with around 71% sensitivity and 72.22% specificity, a median of roughly six months before onset. Ophthalmopathy was separated from stable hyperthyroidism by a 13 V-J signature model, with around 88% sensitivity and about 81% specificity obtained in cross-validation and 80%/75% obtained in testing. Sample size was not statistically predetermined, and investigators were not blinded to group allocation. Most expanded thyroid clonotypes (frequency above 0.001) were also found in blood, which suggests that blood repertoires may mirror thyroid immune responses.

The TCR beta CDR3 regions were amplified from RNA transcripts. A first-round RT-PCR of the TCR CDR3 used the HTBI primer set with the Qiagen OneStep RT-PCR kit. Libraries were constructed in a second round of multiplex PCR, after which size selection and purification were performed. Sequencing of the libraries was done on an Illumina HiSeq2000 using paired-end 100 bp reads. In the source study's methods: SOAPnuke was used to process the raw data, throwing out any read that contained adapters or uncalled bases, had a mean Phred below 15, or lacked an exact constant-primer or identifier match. COPE v1.2.5 was used to merge high-quality paired reads, and clonotypes were defined as unique nucleotide sequences. Clonotypes were aligned to IMGT TRBV, TRBD and TRBJ reference segments using MiTCR v1.1. Analysis was restricted to V-J combinations with a frequency above 0.0001, which covered about 99% of repertoires. The TCS score was defined as the ratio of F50 (clonal expansion) to E x V (chaos), calculated using BLOSUM62-based TCRdist between CDR3 peptides within each V-J. Welch's t-statistics and random forest reduced some 510 V-J features to about 12, which were used in a naive Bayes classifier (R e1071). In-frame beta chains were kept once TCRdb had trimmed the public reads at Q25 with fastp and called clones with MiXCR. Every distinct CDR3 protein forms one entry, paired with its most common genes and DNA. TCRdb's processing, not the authors', yielded these V and J calls. A total of 500,000 to 650,000 distinct CDR3 sequences appear in this sample, approximately 14% of them only once. Around 13% of the sample comes from the top ten.

Ophthalmopathy patients had moderately to severely active disease, with a Clinical Activity Score of 3 or more, a NOSPECS grade of 4 or more, and a disease duration of less than 3 months. Patients with uncontrolled infections, other autoimmune diseases, pregnancy or lactation were excluded. Diagnoses were established on the basis of clinical symptoms, serum thyroxine and TRAb, thyroid ultrasound, and orbital computed tomography. PBMCs were isolated from more than 8 ml of fresh peripheral blood by Ficoll-Paque density gradient centrifugation. Total RNA was extracted using Trizol reagent, and RNA quality was assessed on an Agilent 2100 Bioanalyzer. The CDR3 has 12 amino acids, counting the end cysteine and phenylalanine. Only CDR3 DNA is held: 36 bases, read in frame from base 1. The germline V gene encodes CDR1 MNHNS and CDR2 SASEGT. V is shortened by 7 bases, J by 0 bases, and the region joining them spans 4 bases.

This clonotype was seen more than once but under ten times. Its recognized antigen is unknown. Base-call qualities are not available, and no considerably larger clone is one nucleotide away. Sequenced: blood. The chain uses TRBV6-1 and TRBJ1-3; the D gene is not confidently resolved. This clonotype originated in a woman aged 50 to 60 with Graves' ophthalmopathy. The CDR3 protein sequence reads: CASINSGNTIYF. The bases read TGTGCCAGCATTAACTCTGGAAACACCATATATTTT.